The rows below give T cell receptor beta chains drawn from one sample of a study of blood T cell repertoires in COVID-19. The protocol was immunoSEQ multiplex PCR, while the TCRdb copy is restricted to in-frame clones and leaves out a portion. The table shows tens of thousands of clones, with approximately 84% occurring only once. The sequenced sample was peripheral blood. Source of these receptors: a human donor in a cohort sampled during active COVID-19. The conserved cysteine and the conserved F or W are not part of the CDR3 here. The D gene is left open where the match is weak. The listing skips clone size in some rows; elsewhere it reads once, few, many or a size class.

v_call	clone_size	j_call	d_call	cdr3_aa
TRBV5-1	.	TRBJ1-2	.	ASSLLGQPGDGYT
TRBV28	once	TRBJ2-7	TRBD2	ASSFGGRVYEQY
TRBV21-1	once	TRBJ1-6	.	ASSIPPSGSSYNSPLH
TRBV7-2	.	TRBJ2-7	.	ASRPGTVPTYEQY
TRBV5-1	.	TRBJ1-6	TRBD1	ASSQGQGYSPLH
TRBV6-5	.	TRBJ1-1	.	ASSYIAGLLSF
TRBV28	once	TRBJ2-7	TRBD1	ASSRTGVGSYEQY
TRBV19	medium-sized	TRBJ2-3	TRBD2	ASSSSGSENTQY
TRBV7-8	.	TRBJ1-6	.	ASSSREYNSPLH
TRBV6-5	.	TRBJ1-1	.	ASSYSSNRMNTEAF
TRBV18	once	TRBJ2-3	.	ASSPATGVADTQY
TRBV18	.	TRBJ2-2	TRBD1	ASSPQGDTGELF
TRBV7-9	.	TRBJ1-1	TRBD1	ASTRQGNTEAF
TRBV5-1	.	TRBJ2-7	.	ASSFEAAAEQY
TRBV7-8	once	TRBJ1-1	.	ASSLEGVGTEAF
TRBV5-1	.	TRBJ2-3	.	ASSYTSPASTDAQY
TRBV2	.	TRBJ2-5	.	ATAGIQETQY
TRBV2	.	TRBJ2-2	.	ASKPTGTGELF
TRBV5-6	.	TRBJ2-7	.	ASSLLRGSGDYEQY
TRBV4-2	.	TRBJ2-1	.	ASSQDDQGGEQF
TRBV6-2/TRBV6-3	few	TRBJ1-2	.	ASSYPSLRAYT
TRBV29-1	.	TRBJ2-5	.	SVETLGQETQY
TRBV5-1	.	TRBJ1-6	TRBD1	ASSTTGVDSPLH
TRBV7-9	.	TRBJ1-5	.	ASSLGPLRPQH
TRBV4-1	.	TRBJ1-4	.	ASSQGDLSPF
TRBV2	.	TRBJ1-1	TRBD1	ASKYRGKGTEAF
TRBV4-2	.	TRBJ2-2	TRBD2	ASSQPSGRGPGGELF
TRBV4-1	.	TRBJ1-2	.	ASSQDSRGKNGYT
TRBV18	.	TRBJ2-2	.	ASSPRGGSNTGELF
TRBV12-3/TRBV12-4	.	TRBJ2-5	.	ASSLRGWETQY
TRBV5-1	once	TRBJ2-2	TRBD1	ASSFGTGGTGELF
TRBV12-2	.	TRBJ2-3	.	ASRPRLAGGTDTQY
TRBV19	.	TRBJ1-2	.	ASSIDLSGTRGGYT
TRBV7-6	.	TRBJ2-7	.	ASSLLSGEQY
TRBV5-4	few	TRBJ1-6	TRBD1	ASSLRDRVRSPLH